This paragraph reports one T cell receptor (beta chain). Its antigen is unidentified. Peripheral blood came from all dose cohorts at three timepoints. This CDR3 contains 15 residues. Germline V gene sequence: CDR1 SGHAT, CDR2 FQNNGV. Trimming removed 1 base at V and 0 bases at J, with 7 bases between. The sample comes from a study of OX40 agonist ivuxolimab in advanced cancers. Study details: At doses from 0.01 to 10 mg/kg, patients were given intravenous ivuxolimab every 2 weeks. Enrollees could have had prior anti-PD-1, anti-PD-L1 or anti-CTLA-4 therapy, which over 35% had received.

Generated by immunoSEQ multiplex PCR, the TCRdb table keeps only in-frame clones and is missing some. The sample records 65,000 to 95,000 clones, about four fifths being singletons. Study findings and constraints: At 0.1 to 3.0 mg/kg and by week 6, clonal expansion occurred in CD4+ and CD8+ blood T cells.

The J gene is TRBJ1-3, the V gene TRBV11-2, with D unclear. Sequenced here: CD4+ or CD8+ T cells sorted from blood, sampled in a trial of the OX40 agonist ivuxolimab. The receptor was derived from an adult with an advanced solid tumor such as melanoma, head and neck, liver or kidney cancer. Here the CDR3 reads CASSLVLSSGNTIYF. CDR3 DNA: TGTGCCAGCAGCTTAGTTCTGAGCTCTGGAAACACCATATATTTT.